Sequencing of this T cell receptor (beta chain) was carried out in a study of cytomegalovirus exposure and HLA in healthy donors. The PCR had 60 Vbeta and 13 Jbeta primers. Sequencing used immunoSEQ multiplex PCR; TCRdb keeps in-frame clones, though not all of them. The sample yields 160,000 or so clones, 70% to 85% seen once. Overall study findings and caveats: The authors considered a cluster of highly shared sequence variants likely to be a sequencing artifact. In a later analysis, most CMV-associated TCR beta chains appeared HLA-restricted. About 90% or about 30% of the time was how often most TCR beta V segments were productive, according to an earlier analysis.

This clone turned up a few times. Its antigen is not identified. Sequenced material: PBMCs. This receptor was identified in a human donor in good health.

In nucleotides, the CDR3 is TGTGCCAGCAGTCTCCAACTCACTAGCACAGATACGCAGTATTTT. Protein: CASSLQLTSTDTQYF. This sequence joins TRBV27 and TRBJ2-3; D call uncertain. The CDR3 runs 15 residues. Per the germline V gene, CDR1 is MNHEY and CDR2 is SMNVEV (reference sequence). V was clipped by 5 bases and J by 0 bases, with 12 bases between them.